This TCR beta chain is drawn from a study of blood T cell repertoires in COVID-19 (dated by TCRdb to about 2020). Regarding the study in general: Samples from collaborators originated in the United States, Italy and Spain and spanned both the acute and convalescent phases of COVID-19. The prospective study material was composed of cDNA or gDNA derived from T cells, B-cell-depleted T cells, or PBMCs. The dataset comprised deeply sampled blood TCRbeta repertoires from subjects exposed to, actively infected with, or recovered from COVID-19. The repertoires were released in a freely available public database meant as a resource for research on the immune response to SARS-CoV-2. Samples came from the ongoing ImmuneRACE study (first 160 participants) plus 1,254 subjects from 6 global collaborators. A de-identified subject ID, COVID-19 status, age in years and sex were almost always included in the sample metadata. Where available, HLA class I and class II types were obtained from metadata supplied by the sample provider rather than from assay-based typing. General findings and caveats noted by the study authors: The amount of clinical and demographic metadata varied by source and participant and was provided uncurated.

The collaborating institutions used their own protocols to collect whole blood in K2EDTA tubes. For TCRbeta analysis, collaborators shipped samples in one of three forms: frozen whole blood, isolated PBMCs, or DNA extracted from either of those sample types. The immunoSEQ Assay, a bias-controlled multiplex PCR, was used to amplify TCRbeta CDR3 regions from genomic DNA. Under the source paper's analysis protocol: The number of nucleated cells in each sample was estimated from the amplification of reference gene primers within the assay. Sequence reads were collapsed and filtered to measure the absolute abundance of every unique TCRbeta CDR3 rearrangement. For each sample, productive Simpson clonality was calculated as the square root of Simpson's diversity index over productive rearrangements. TCRdb obtained this table from immuneACCESS and retained in-frame rearrangements with V and J assigned. These tables miss some clones; where compared with another copy, unresolved V genes account for less than half of the shortfall, and the remainder is unexplained. V and J calls and clone size come straight from that table; D and trimming were deduced from the DNA. This sample has 110,000 or so clones in its table, and approximately 88% of those were observed once. In total, the top ten clones hold around 8.5% of the sample.

Turning to this clone: Its antigen is still unknown. Base qualities are not at hand, and no much larger clone is one base apart.

Sequencing input: peripheral blood. The TCR comes from a woman aged 40 to 50 with acute or convalescent COVID-19.

The CDR3 region reads CASSTGNNEKLFF. The nucleotide sequence is TGTGCCAGCAGTACAGGGAATAATGAAAAACTGTTTTTT. The V and J segments used are TRBV6-5 and TRBJ1-4; the D gene is perhaps TRBD1, on 6 matching bases. Including cysteine and phenylalanine, the CDR3 has 13 amino acids. Only the CDR3 portion is preserved as DNA: 39 bases, with reading frame beginning at the first base. V sheds 5 bases and J sheds 4 bases, leaving 8 bases between their ends. As encoded in the germline V gene, CDR1 is MNHEY while CDR2 is SVGAGI.